Listed here are 26 T cell receptor beta chains from one sample, sequenced in a study of long-term antiretroviral therapy in people with HIV. The run of the v3.0 immunoSEQ assay was at survey level. Assay: immunoSEQ multiplex PCR; the TCRdb copy retains only in-frame clones and omits some. The table has tens of thousands of clones, over 75% seen once. Sequences were derived from unsorted PBMCs, sampled 0.2 years before starting antiretroviral therapy. The receptor source for this set is a man between 18 and 35 years old with HIV.

The chain has TRBV5-5 and TRBJ2-7, with TRBD2 matching over 9 bases. V dropped 0 bases and J dropped 6; count of bases not matched to a gene: 7. Germline lookup yields CDR1 SGHKS and CDR2 YYEKEE (reference sequence). The CDR3 contains 15 residues. This CDR3 reads CASSLDTNSGSEQYF. Here the CDR3 DNA reads TGTGCCAGCAGCTTGGATACCAATAGCGGGAGCGAGCAGTACTTC.

The rearrangement joins TRBV5-4 to TRBJ1-2; TRBD1 agrees at 11 bases. The V segment lost 4 bases and the J segment 7 bases; nucleotides outside the gene matches: 12. The CDR3 covers 16 residues. Per the germline V gene, CDR1 is SGHNT and CDR2 is YYREEE (reference sequence). The CDR3 protein is CASSQPRGQGAFGYTF. Here the CDR3 DNA reads TGTGCCAGCAGCCAGCCCCGCGGACAGGGGGCTTTTGGCTACACCTTC.

The rearrangement joins TRBV11-3 to TRBJ2-1; TRBD1 agrees at 9 bases. The V gene end was trimmed by 4 bases and the J gene end by 3 bases; junction bases not matched to a gene: 4. Germline V gene sequence: CDR1 SGHNT, CDR2 YENEEA. The CDR3 extends over 15 amino acids. For the CDR3, the DNA is TGTGCCAGCAGCTCCCGGGACAGGGTCTACAATGAGCAGTTCTTC. It specifies CASSSRDRVYNEQFF.

The rearrangement uses TRBV25-1 and TRBJ2-1, with TRBD2 matching over 7 bases. J was trimmed by 6 bases and V by 3 bases; bases with no gene match: 2. Germline V gives CDR1 MGHDK, CDR2 SYGVNS. The CDR3 totals 13 residues. CDR3 residues: CASSDPGGNEQFF. Written as DNA, the CDR3 is TGTGCCAGCAGTGACCCGGGGGGCAATGAGCAGTTCTTC.

The CDR3 region is CASSELTGPQPQHF. CDR3 DNA sequence: TGTGCCAGCAGTGAACTGACAGGGCCGCAGCCCCAGCATTTT. The chain uses TRBV13 and TRBJ1-5, with 7 nucleotides matching TRBD1. Germline loops: CDR1 PRHDT, CDR2 FYEKMQ (reference sequence). V lost 6 bases and J lost 7; bases outside the gene matches: 9. This CDR3 contains 14 residues.

The chain has TRBV6-5 and TRBJ1-1; D is perhaps TRBD1 (5 bases). The CDR3 is made up of 12 amino acids. Germline assignment: CDR1 MNHEY and CDR2 SVGAGI. With 0 bases removed from V and 7 bases from J, the gap between germline ends came to 6 bases. In DNA, the CDR3 is TGTGCCAGCAGTTACTCTGGACATGAAGCTTTCTTT. This sequence encodes CASSYSGHEAFF.

The rearrangement joins TRBV7-8 to TRBJ1-2; D remains ambiguous. V lost 1 base and J lost 8, with 11 bases in between. The CDR3 is made up of 13 amino acids. Germline V gives CDR1 SGHVS, CDR2 FQNEAQ. CDR3 coding DNA: TGTGCCAGCAGCTTAGAAAGGGCAGGAGGCTACACCTTC. Protein sequence: CASSLERAGGYTF.

The chain carries TRBV7-8 and TRBJ1-5, with 7 positions matching TRBD1. With 2 bases clipped from V and 2 bases from J, the junction kept 12 bases outside the gene matches. The germline gives CDR1 SGHVS, CDR2 FQNEAQ. The CDR3 loop spans 18 amino acids. CDR3 loop: CASSLHGFDRVGNQPQHF. In DNA form, the CDR3 reads TGTGCCAGCAGCTTACATGGTTTTGACAGGGTGGGCAATCAGCCCCAGCATTTT.

V and J are TRBV4-2 and TRBJ1-2, with 10 positions matching TRBD1. This CDR3 is built from 15 residues. Germline V CDR1 and CDR2: LGHNA, YNFKEQ. V lost 2 bases and J lost 6; bases outside the gene matches: 6. The CDR3 sequence is CASSQSWTGGNGYTF. The CDR3 DNA follows: TGTGCCAGCAGCCAATCTTGGACAGGGGGGAATGGCTACACCTTC.

CDR3: CASSSSQVASYEQYF. CDR3 in DNA: TGTGCCAGCAGCTCGTCCCAGGTAGCGTCGTACGAGCAGTACTTC. V gene TRBV5-5 combines with J gene TRBJ2-7, with D perhaps matching TRBD2 (5 bases). Germline V gives CDR1 SGHKS, CDR2 YYEKEE (reference sequence). This CDR3 is 15 amino acids long. The V and J ends lost 3 bases and 4 bases respectively, with 17 bases between them. Filled out from reference TRBV5-5 and TRBJ2-7, the complete variable domain reads DAGVTQSPTHLIKTRGQQVTLRCSPISGHKSVSWYQQVLGQGPQFIFQYYEKEERGRGNFPDRFSARQFPNYSSELNVNALLLGDSALYLCASSSSQVASYEQYFGPGTRLTVT.

The J gene is TRBJ1-2, the V gene TRBV6-6, with 11 positions matching TRBD1. The J segment lost 5 bases and the V segment lost 6 bases, leaving 8 bases of the junction unmatched. The CDR3 is 15 amino acids. Germline values: CDR1 MNHNY, CDR2 SVGAGI (reference sequence). Written as DNA, the CDR3 is TGTGCCAGCAGCTCCCTGGACAGGGGGCCGTATGGCTACACCTTC. This encodes CASSSLDRGPYGYTF.

V and J are TRBV25-1 and TRBJ2-7; D remains ambiguous. Per the germline V gene, CDR1 is MGHDK and CDR2 is SYGVNS. V lost 2 bases and J lost 5, with 10 bases in between. The CDR3 runs to 13 residues. The CDR3 spells CASSEPGGNEQYF. CDR3 bases: TGTGCCAGCAGTGAACCGGGTGGAAACGAGCAGTACTTC.

This chain uses TRBV30 with TRBJ2-3; 10 bases agree with TRBD2. The CDR3 extends over 16 amino acids. Germline trimming cut 1 base from V and 2 bases from J; bases unmatched to any gene: 6. CDR1 is GTSNPN and CDR2 is SVGIG in the germline V gene (reference sequence). The CDR3 coding sequence is TGTGCCTGGAGTGCTCTAGGACTAGCGGCCACAGATACGCAGTATTTT. It yields the protein CAWSALGLAATDTQYF.

The chain joins TRBV9 to TRBJ1-1, with no clear D. This CDR3 spans 14 amino acids. V was trimmed by 3 bases and J by 3 bases, leaving 12 bases between them. The germline V gene encodes CDR1 SGDLS and CDR2 YYNGEE. The CDR3 coding sequence is TGTGCCAGCAGCGCGACACGGTTAGACACTGAAGCTTTCTTT. Its translation is CASSATRLDTEAFF. Full variable domain (rest looked up from reference TRBV9 and TRBJ1-1): DSGVTQTPKHLITATGQRVTLRCSPRSGDLSVYWYQQSLDQGLQFLIQYYNGEERAKGNILERFSAQQFPDLHSELNLSSLELGDSALYFCASSATRLDTEAFFGQGTRLTVV.

The CDR3 DNA sequence: TGTGCCAGTACCAGAGCGGGAAACGAGCAGTTCTTC. It encodes CASTRAGNEQFF. The chain combines TRBV19 with TRBJ2-1; 7 bases align to TRBD2. CDR3 length: 12 amino acids. CDR1 is LNHDA, CDR2 SQIVND, per germline (reference sequence). V was clipped by 7 bases and J by 10 bases; unmatched bases: 7. The variable domain in full, completed from reference TRBV19 and TRBJ2-1, reads DGGITQSPKYLFRKEGQNVTLSCEQNLNHDAMYWYRQDPGQGLRLIYYSQIVNDFQKGDIAEGYSVSREKKESFPLTVTSAQKNPTAFYLCASTRAGNEQFFGPGTRLTVL.

The chain employs TRBV28 and TRBJ2-7, with TRBD1 as a possible D gene (5 bases). Germline V lookup: CDR1 MDHEN, CDR2 SYDVKM. The CDR3 has 14 amino acids. V was shortened by 3 bases and J by 7 bases, with 16 bases between the two germline ends. This chain's CDR3 is CASSFLPSQGEQYF. CDR3 nucleotide sequence: TGTGCCAGCAGTTTTTTGCCCAGCCAGGGTGAGCAGTACTTC.

J is TRBJ2-1 and V is TRBV11-2, with 7 positions matching TRBD1. This CDR3 region has 14 residues. Looked up from germline, CDR1 is SGHAT and CDR2 is FQNNGV. Trimming removed 5 bases from V and 8 bases from J; junction bases left unmatched: 9. CDR3 in amino acids: CASSLTQTGHEQFF. In DNA, the CDR3 is TGTGCCAGCAGCCTCACACAGACAGGGCATGAGCAGTTCTTC.

In its sample, this clone was seen a few times. The chain couples TRBV6-6 to TRBJ2-3, with 8 bases aligning to TRBD1. CDR3 length equals 16 residues. V lost 1 base, J lost 0 bases, and 3 bases stayed unmatched. Per germline, CDR1 MNHNY and CDR2 SVGAGI (reference sequence). For the CDR3, the DNA is TGTGCCAGCAGTTACTTAAGACAGGGGAGCACAGATACGCAGTATTTT. Its protein product is CASSYLRQGSTDTQYF.

The V gene is TRBV15, the J gene TRBJ1-1; the match to TRBD1 covers 7 bases. Germline V gene sequence: CDR1 LNHNV, CDR2 YYDKDF (reference sequence). The CDR3 has 15 residues. Trimming removed 5 bases from V and 7 bases from J; junction bases left unmatched: 13. CDR3 protein: CATSGSGGRKGEAFF. In DNA form, the CDR3 reads TGTGCCACCAGCGGATCAGGGGGAAGAAAAGGTGAAGCTTTCTTT.

The V gene is TRBV4-2, the J gene TRBJ2-3; 7 positions agree with TRBD2. J lost 0 bases, V lost 0 bases, and 9 bases had no gene match. There are 18 residues in the CDR3. The V gene's germline CDR1 is LGHNA and CDR2 YNFKEQ. The DNA of the CDR3 is TGTGCCAGCAGCCAAGATCCCCAACTAGCGACTAGCACAGATACGCAGTATTTT. Translated: CASSQDPQLATSTDTQYF.

The chain uses TRBV28 and TRBJ1-1; no firm D call. From germline, CDR1 is MDHEN and CDR2 SYDVKM. V lost 8 bases and J lost 1, with 8 bases in between. The CDR3 has 12 residues. CDR3 sequence reads: CASQSQNTEAFF. In nucleotides, the CDR3 is TGTGCCAGCCAATCCCAGAACACTGAAGCTTTCTTT.

The gene calls are TRBV27 and TRBJ2-7, with 10 bases identical to TRBD2. Unmatched junction bases numbered 10, after V lost 5 bases and J lost 3 bases. This CDR3 contains 16 residues. The V gene's germline CDR1 is MNHEY and CDR2 SMNVEV (reference sequence). CDR3 region: CASSDQTSGSGYEQYF. As DNA, the CDR3 is TGTGCCAGCAGTGACCAGACTAGCGGGTCTGGCTACGAGCAGTACTTC.

The chain has TRBV18 and TRBJ1-4, with TRBD1 as a possible D gene (6 bases). CDR3 size: 16 residues. Trimming took off 3 bases at V and 3 bases at J, with 14 bases between the two ends. Germline loops: CDR1 KGHSH, CDR2 LQKENI. The CDR3 region is CASSPPTGRANEKLFF. The CDR3 region has the DNA TGTGCCAGCTCACCCCCTACAGGGAGAGCTAATGAAAAACTGTTTTTT.

The chain employs TRBV29-1 and TRBJ2-5; D not certain. The CDR3 spans 13 residues. The germline V gene has CDR1 SQVTM and CDR2 ANQGSEA. The V and J ends lost 2 bases and 3 bases respectively, with 10 bases between them. This CDR3 is CSVEISRKETQYF. In DNA form, the CDR3 reads TGCAGCGTTGAAATCTCTAGGAAAGAGACCCAGTACTTC.

The rearrangement links TRBV18 to TRBJ1-3; the D is unclear. This CDR3 has 13 residues. The ends were cut back, 6 bases at V and 0 bases at J, with 6 bases in the middle. Germline CDR1 KGHSH, CDR2 LQKENI. Here the CDR3 reads CASSQSSGNTIYF. Written as DNA, the CDR3 is TGTGCCAGCTCCCAGAGCTCTGGAAACACCATATATTTT.

This sequence joins TRBV5-4 and TRBJ2-6; D unclear. CDR1 is SGHNT, CDR2 YYREEE, per germline (reference sequence). The V gene lost 4 bases and the J gene lost 0 bases, with 14 bases spanning the gap. The CDR3 totals 17 residues. The DNA of the CDR3 is TGTGCCAGCAGCCTTGGTGGCGGATACTCTGGGGCCAACGTCCTGACTTTC. It encodes CASSLGGGYSGANVLTF.